The 23 T cell receptor beta chains given below trace back to one sample, sequenced in a study of blood T cell repertoires in COVID-19. Some clones are missing from TCRdb's copy, which holds only in-frame ones; the method was immunoSEQ multiplex PCR. The table has approximately 320,000 clones, roughly 89% seen once. Material for sequencing was PBMCs or T cells enriched from blood (not recorded which). These receptors all stem from a woman younger than 35 who had recovered from COVID-19.

V and J are TRBV7-9 and TRBJ1-3, with 7 bases matching TRBD1. Trimming took 4 bases from V and 3 from J; bases not matched to a gene: 6. The CDR3 extends over 15 amino acids. Per the germline V gene, CDR1 is SEHNR and CDR2 is FQNEAQ (reference sequence). The CDR3 protein is CASSSTGQFGNTIYF. The CDR3 DNA reads as TGTGCCAGCAGCTCGACGGGACAGTTTGGAAACACCATATATTTT.

The rearrangement links TRBV5-6 to TRBJ2-2; unclear D gene. The CDR3 contains 13 residues. Per the germline V gene, CDR1 is SGHDT and CDR2 is YYEEEE. V dropped 1 base and J dropped 5 bases, with 6 bases sitting between them. The CDR3 protein is CASSLMRTGELFF. The DNA of the CDR3 is TGTGCCAGCAGCTTGATGAGGACCGGGGAGCTGTTTTTT.

V gene TRBV28 combines with J gene TRBJ1-4; perhaps TRBD1 as D (6 bases). V lost 7 bases and J 8 bases, leaving 17 bases between the germline ends. The V gene's germline CDR1 is MDHEN and CDR2 SYDVKM. CDR3 length: 14 amino acids. The CDR3 coding sequence is TGTGCCAGCAATACCCGGGACAAATCCGAAAAACTGTTTTTT. Protein sequence: CASNTRDKSEKLFF.

The V gene is TRBV5-6, the J gene TRBJ2-5, with 11 positions matching TRBD2. Trimming cost V 1 base and J 4 bases; bases outside gene matches: 6. The germline V gene has CDR1 SGHDT and CDR2 YYEEEE. The CDR3 extends over 16 amino acids. CDR3 amino acids: CASSLRPGLAGETQYF. In DNA, the CDR3 is TGTGCCAGCAGCTTGCGTCCCGGACTAGCGGGAGAGACCCAGTACTTC.

This chain links TRBV7-2 with TRBJ1-3; 7 positions match TRBD1. V was pared by 3 bases and J by 0 bases, with 5 bases of the junction left unmatched. The CDR3 sequence is 16 residues long. Germline-derived CDR1 and CDR2 are SGHTA and FQGNSA. The CDR3 is CASSFTGAFSGNTIYF. For the CDR3, the DNA is TGTGCCAGCAGCTTTACAGGGGCCTTCTCTGGAAACACCATATATTTT. Variable domain in full (rest from reference TRBV7-2 and TRBJ1-3): GAGVSQSPSNKVTEKGKDVELRCDPISGHTALYWYRQSLGQGLEFLIYFQGNSAPDKSGLPSDRFSAERTGGSVSTLTIQRTQQEDSAVYLCASSFTGAFSGNTIYFGEGSWLTVV.

V and J are TRBV27 and TRBJ2-7; 16 bases line up with TRBD2. The CDR3 runs 16 residues. From germline, CDR1 is MNHEY and CDR2 SMNVEV (reference sequence). J gave up 4 bases and V 4 bases, and 4 bases lay outside the gene matches. The CDR3 loop reads CASSSGLAGGPYEQYF. CDR3 DNA sequence: TGTGCCAGCAGTTCGGGACTAGCGGGAGGGCCGTACGAGCAGTACTTC.

V is TRBV28 and J is TRBJ2-5, with D possibly matching TRBD2 (6 bases). V was shortened by 8 bases and J by 3 bases, with 13 bases between the two germline ends. The germline gives CDR1 MDHEN, CDR2 SYDVKM. CDR3 length: 13 residues. As DNA, the CDR3 is TGTGCCAGCCTTACTAGCAACGAAGAGACCCAGTACTTC. Protein sequence: CASLTSNEETQYF.

The CDR3 spells CAWSGGRGGTEAFF. CDR3 in DNA: TGTGCCTGGAGTGGGGGGCGAGGTGGCACTGAAGCTTTCTTT. The chain employs TRBV30 and TRBJ1-1, with D possibly matching TRBD1 (6 bases). The germline V gene encodes CDR1 GTSNPN and CDR2 SVGIG (reference sequence). The germline V and J ends were trimmed by 1 base and 4 bases, with 13 bases remaining between them. CDR3 length: 14 residues.

This clone has a handful of counts. The chain employs TRBV3-1 (or the pseudogene TRBV3-2) and TRBJ1-2; 12 bases match TRBD1. The CDR3 runs 16 residues. Germline V CDR1 and CDR2: LGHDT, YNNKEL (reference sequence). The V gene end was trimmed by 3 bases and the J gene end by 7 bases; junction bases not matched to a gene: 9. CDR3 DNA: TGTGCCAGCAGCCACGGGACAGGGGGCGCGGCGGGTGGCTACACCTTC. It translates to CASSHGTGGAAGGYTF.

To note about this clone: This CDR3 is also generated by other DNA sequences in the sample. The gene calls are TRBV28 and TRBJ1-4; 8 bases map to TRBD1. There are 14 residues in the CDR3. V was clipped by 6 bases and J by 5 bases; unmatched bases: 5. Germline assignment: CDR1 MDHEN and CDR2 SYDVKM. In DNA form, the CDR3 reads TGTGCCAGCAGCTCGACAGGGGTGAATGAAAAACTGTTTTTT. Translation gives CASSSTGVNEKLFF. Looking up the rest from reference TRBV28 and TRBJ1-4 gives the full variable domain: DVKVTQSSRYLVKRTGEKVFLECVQDMDHENMFWYRQDPGLGLRLIYFSYDVKMKEKGDIPEGYSVSREKKERFSLILESASTNQTSMYLCASSSTGVNEKLFFGSGTQLSVL.

This chain joins TRBV6-6 and TRBJ2-1, with D perhaps matching TRBD2 (6 bases). Germline CDR1 reads MNHNY; CDR2 reads SVGAGI (reference sequence). The CDR3 runs 12 residues. Between the trimmed V and J ends, which lost 6 bases and 13 bases, there was a span of 16 bases. DNA of the CDR3: TGTGCCAGCAGCGGGGGAGCCCCCAAACAGTTCTTC. Translated, it gives CASSGGAPKQFF.

V is TRBV7-8 and J is TRBJ1-6; tentative D call: TRBD1 (5 bases). The germline CDR1 and CDR2 sequences are SGHVS and FQNEAQ. The CDR3 spans 14 residues. V was cut by 1 base and J by 18 bases, with 19 bases left in between. CDR3 DNA sequence: TGTGCCAGCAGCTTAGACTACACTATGGGGCCTAACCACTTT. Amino acid sequence: CASSLDYTMGPNHF.

The genes are TRBV4-3 and TRBJ2-1; 10 bases fit TRBD2. The length of the CDR3 is 15 residues. Germline V gene data show CDR1 as LGHNA and CDR2 as YSLEER. V lost 4 bases to trimming and J lost 7 bases; unmatched junction nucleotides: 7. CDR3 region: CASSLERTSGNEQFF. Written as DNA, the CDR3 is TGCGCCAGCAGCCTGGAAAGGACTAGCGGAAATGAGCAGTTCTTC.

The V gene is TRBV3-1 (or the pseudogene TRBV3-2), the J gene TRBJ2-1; D is possibly TRBD1 (7 bases). V was clipped by 4 bases and J by 7 bases, with 14 bases between them. The CDR3 runs 14 residues. CDR1 and CDR2 (germline): LGHDT, YNNKEL (reference sequence). CDR3 amino acids: CASSRGTVTNEQFF. In DNA, the CDR3 is TGTGCCAGCAGCCGCGGGACAGTTACTAATGAGCAGTTCTTC.

The chain is built from TRBV28 and TRBJ2-7; 7 nucleotides align to TRBD1. Trimming at V came to 6 bases and at J to 7 bases, leaving 9 bases not matched to a gene. Germline V gives CDR1 MDHEN, CDR2 SYDVKM. This CDR3 is 13 amino acids long. CDR3 sequence (DNA): TGTGCCAGCAGGGCGACAGGGATTTGGGAGCAGTACTTC. As protein: CASRATGIWEQYF.

As DNA, the CDR3 is TGTGCCATCAGTGAAACAGACGTCTCTATGAACACTGAAGCTTTCTTT. It specifies CAISETDVSMNTEAFF. The genes are TRBV10-3 and TRBJ1-1, with D hard to call. The CDR3 runs 16 residues. Trimming stripped 3 bases from V and 0 bases from J, with 14 bases between. Germline CDR1 and CDR2: ENHRY and SYGVKD.

J is TRBJ2-7 and V is TRBV18; 12 bases align to TRBD2. With 3 bases clipped from V and 0 bases from J, the junction kept 6 bases outside the gene matches. Germline V gene lookup returns CDR1 KGHSH and CDR2 LQKENI. This CDR3 comprises 17 residues. The CDR3 here is CASSPSSGGASSYEQYF. The CDR3 coding sequence is TGTGCCAGCTCACCTTCTAGCGGGGGGGCGAGCTCCTACGAGCAGTACTTC.

The V gene is TRBV25-1, the J gene TRBJ2-3, with D hard to call. This CDR3 spans 10 amino acids. Germline-derived CDR1 and CDR2 are MGHDK and SYGVNS. Between the trimmed V and J ends, which lost 8 bases and 2 bases, there was a span of 2 bases. This CDR3 reads CASLTDTQYF. The CDR3 coding sequence is TGTGCCAGCCTCACAGATACGCAGTATTTT.

This clone was detected a few times. The chain couples TRBV15 to TRBJ2-1, with TRBD1 matching 8 bases. The V and J ends lost 0 bases and 0 bases, in that order; junction bases with no gene match: 22. In germline, CDR1 is LNHNV, CDR2 YYDKDF (reference sequence). The CDR3 contains 23 residues. CDR3 in DNA: TGTGCCACCAGCAGAGATTTCCTTCCTTATAGTCCGGGACAGGTCAGCTCCTACAATGAGCAGTTCTTC. This encodes CATSRDFLPYSPGQVSSYNEQFF.

The chain uses TRBV27 and TRBJ1-5; TRBD1 might be the D (6 bases). V was pared by 8 bases and J by 0 bases, with 20 bases between. The V gene's germline CDR1 is MNHEY and CDR2 SMNVEV (reference sequence). The CDR3 contains 17 residues. CDR3 sequence: CASRPLDSRDSNQPQHF. CDR3 sequence (DNA): TGTGCCAGCCGCCCTCTGGACAGCCGAGATAGCAATCAGCCCCAGCATTTT.

This clone was seen only a few times. This chain connects TRBV19 to TRBJ2-3, with D uncertain. V was trimmed by 6 bases and J by 0 bases, leaving 13 bases between them. The V gene's germline CDR1 is LNHDA and CDR2 SQIVND (reference sequence). The CDR3 spans 15 residues. CDR3 nucleotide sequence: TGTGCCAGTAGCGTCTTCTTTACTAGCACAGATACGCAGTATTTT. Translating it yields CASSVFFTSTDTQYF.

The V gene is TRBV29-1, the J gene TRBJ1-4; D is uncertain. With 6 bases removed from V and 0 bases from J, the gap between germline ends came to 11 bases. CDR1 and CDR2 from the germline V gene are SQVTM and ANQGSEA. This CDR3 has 14 residues. CDR3 nucleotides: TGCAGCGTAGCCGGACTTGCAACTAATGAAAAACTGTTTTTT. Translation: CSVAGLATNEKLFF.

The chain couples TRBV10-3 to TRBJ1-2; the D is unclear. Germline V CDR1 and CDR2: ENHRY, SYGVKD. The V and J ends lost 8 bases and 3 bases respectively, with 7 bases between them. CDR3 length: 11 amino acids. CDR3 amino acids: CAIGQDYGYTF. For the CDR3, the DNA is TGTGCCATCGGCCAAGACTATGGCTACACCTTC.